The 19 T cell receptor beta chains below come from one sample, sequenced in a study of radiotherapy plus CTLA-4 blockade in lung cancer. The table came from immunoSEQ multiplex PCR; TCRdb's copy has only in-frame clones and leaves some out. Altogether tens of thousands of clones are present, 70% to 80% being singletons, with the ten largest covering 6.5% to 9.5%. The sample here was peripheral blood, taken from a patient treated with radiotherapy plus ipilimumab. The receptor set was obtained from a human donor with non-small cell lung cancer who had stable disease on radiotherapy plus ipilimumab.

This chain connects TRBV9 to TRBJ1-4, with TRBD1 identical over 7 bases. J was trimmed by 4 bases and V by 0 bases; bases with no gene match: 3. The length of the CDR3 is 15 residues. Germline values: CDR1 SGDLS, CDR2 YYNGEE. Here the CDR3 reads CASSVGQGNNEKLFF. The DNA of the CDR3 is TGTGCCAGCAGCGTAGGACAGGGCAATAATGAAAAACTGTTTTTT.

This rearrangement joins TRBV6-1 to TRBJ2-2; 12 positions match TRBD2. After removal of 9 bases from V and 1 base from J, the junction contained 3 bases not matched to a gene. The germline CDR1 and CDR2 sequences are MNHNS and SASEGT. The CDR3 loop spans 15 amino acids. CDR3 in amino acids: CASTSGGQNTGELFF. In DNA, the CDR3 is TGTGCCAGTACTAGCGGGGGGCAGAACACCGGGGAGCTGTTTTTT.

The chain employs TRBV5-1 and TRBJ2-1; TRBD1 matches 9 bases. CDR3 size: 16 residues. The V gene end was trimmed by 1 base and the J gene end by 7 bases; junction bases not matched to a gene: 9. CDR1 is SGHRS and CDR2 is YFSETQ in the germline V gene. CDR3 DNA: TGCGCCAGCAGCTTGTGGAGACAGGGGGAAGTGAATGAGCAGTTCTTC. Translated, it gives CASSLWRQGEVNEQFF.

Only one count was recorded for this clone. This sequence joins TRBV7-2 and TRBJ2-5; D is unresolved. CDR3 length: 11 amino acids. Germline CDR1 SGHTA, CDR2 FQGNSA. The V gene lost 7 bases and the J gene lost 7 bases, with 10 bases spanning the gap. CDR3 nucleotide sequence: TGTGCCAGCACCTTCACGGGGACCCAGTACTTC. It encodes CASTFTGTQYF.

V and J are TRBV7-2 and TRBJ2-1; perhaps TRBD2 as D (6 bases). Trimming removed 7 bases at V and 2 bases at J, with 18 bases between. The CDR3 extends over 16 amino acids. From germline, CDR1 is SGHTA and CDR2 FQGNSA. In DNA form, the CDR3 reads TGTGCCAGCACCCCACCCAGGCTAGCGACCTACAATGAGCAGTTCTTC. This gives the protein CASTPPRLATYNEQFF. Drawing the rest from reference TRBV7-2 and TRBJ2-1, the complete variable domain is GAGVSQSPSNKVTEKGKDVELRCDPISGHTALYWYRQSLGQGLEFLIYFQGNSAPDKSGLPSDRFSAERTGGSVSTLTIQRTQQEDSAVYLCASTPPRLATYNEQFFGPGTRLTVL.

V is TRBV19 and J is TRBJ2-5; maybe TRBD2 (7 bases). Trimming cost V 7 bases and J 4 bases, with 16 bases left between them. The CDR3 is 14 amino acids. Germline CDR1 is LNHDA and CDR2 is SQIVND (reference sequence). The CDR3 nucleotides read TGTGCCAGTATGTCTGGAGGGGGGGGAGAGACCCAGTACTTC. It codes for CASMSGGGGETQYF.

The chain links TRBV14 to TRBJ1-6, with D uncertain. The CDR3 is 17 amino acids. V shed 1 base and J shed 3 bases, with 13 bases lying between them. Germline V gives CDR1 SGHDN, CDR2 FVKESK. DNA of the CDR3: TGTGCCAGCAGCCAAGGAGGGAGCCGGGTCTATAATTCACCCCTCCACTTT. Translation gives CASSQGGSRVYNSPLHF.

This clone appeared a few times. This chain links TRBV18 with TRBJ1-5; D gene uncertain. The CDR3 totals 11 residues. The germline V and J ends were trimmed by 7 bases and 5 bases, with 6 bases remaining between them. CDR1 is KGHSH, CDR2 LQKENI, per germline. CDR3 nucleotide sequence: TGTGCCAGCTACGAAGATCAGCCCCAGCATTTT. Its translation is CASYEDQPQHF.

J is TRBJ1-1 and V is TRBV19; D remains unclear. Germline CDR1 LNHDA, CDR2 SQIVND (reference sequence). V lost 8 bases to trimming and J lost 2 bases, with 12 bases between them. The CDR3 sequence is 13 residues long. CDR3 protein: CASGESANTEAFF. Here the CDR3 DNA reads TGTGCCAGTGGGGAGTCCGCTAACACTGAAGCTTTCTTT.

The chain has TRBV7-2 and TRBJ2-7; 8 bases match TRBD2. The trim removed 6 bases at V and 3 bases at J, leaving 7 bases unmatched. The CDR3 is 14 residues long. Germline V gives CDR1 SGHTA, CDR2 FQGNSA. The CDR3 spells CASSSPAGVYEQYF. The DNA of the CDR3 is TGTGCCAGCAGTTCACCAGCGGGGGTCTACGAGCAGTACTTC. The full variable domain, completed using reference TRBV7-2 and TRBJ2-7, is GAGVSQSPSNKVTEKGKDVELRCDPISGHTALYWYRQSLGQGLEFLIYFQGNSAPDKSGLPSDRFSAERTGGSVSTLTIQRTQQEDSAVYLCASSSPAGVYEQYFGPGTRLTVT.

This chain uses TRBV2 with TRBJ1-5; D may be TRBD1 (5 bases). Germline assignment: CDR1 SNHLY and CDR2 FYNNEI. V was pared by 7 bases and J by 2 bases, with 12 bases between. This CDR3 has 14 residues. CDR3 sequence: CASKPGTGNQPQHF. In DNA, the CDR3 is TGTGCCAGCAAACCCGGGACGGGCAATCAGCCCCAGCATTTT. The variable domain in full, with the rest retrieved from reference TRBV2 and TRBJ1-5, is EPEVTQTPSHQVTQMGQEVILRCVPISNHLYFYWYRQILGQKVEFLVSFYNNEISEKSEIFDDQFSVERPDGSNFTLKIRSTKLEDSAMYFCASKPGTGNQPQHFGDGTRLSIL.

The gene calls are TRBV14 and TRBJ2-6; D possibly matches TRBD1 or TRBD2 (5 bases each). V lost 4 bases, J lost 2 bases, and 6 bases lay in between. CDR3 size: 14 residues. Germline V lookup: CDR1 SGHDN, CDR2 FVKESK. For the CDR3, the DNA is TGTGCCAGCAGCCTGGGGGCTGGGGCCAACGTCCTGACTTTC. It is translated as CASSLGAGANVLTF. The whole variable domain, remainder taken from reference TRBV14 and TRBJ2-6, is EAGVTQFPSHSVIEKGQTVTLRCDPISGHDNLYWYRRVMGKEIKFLLHFVKESKQDESGMPNNRFLAERTGGTYSTLKVQPAELEDSGVYFCASSLGAGANVLTFGAGSRLTVL.

J is TRBJ2-6 and V is TRBV5-3, with a weak D call TRBD1 (6 bases). TRBV5-3 counts as an open reading frame of uncertain function. The CDR3 runs to 17 residues. Trimming removed 3 bases from V and 0 bases from J, with 13 bases in between. The CDR3 DNA sequence: TGTGCCAGAAGCTATCGGGACACCGACTCTGGGGCCAACGTCCTGACTTTC. It yields the protein CARSYRDTDSGANVLTF.

The chain joins TRBV10-1 to TRBJ1-6, with TRBD1 identical over 7 bases. From germline, CDR1 is WNHNN and CDR2 SYGVQD (reference sequence). This CDR3 region has 14 residues. V trimming: 3 bases; J trimming: 7 bases; junction bases outside the gene matches: 3. The CDR3 protein is CASSEDRENSPLHF. Written as DNA, the CDR3 is TGCGCCAGCAGTGAAGACAGGGAAAATTCACCCCTCCACTTT.

The chain couples TRBV5-1 to TRBJ2-3; D unclear. V shed 0 bases and J shed 6 bases, with 5 bases lying between them. From germline, CDR1 is SGHRS and CDR2 YFSETQ. The CDR3 length is 12 residues. CDR3 sequence (DNA): TGCGCCAGCAGCTTGGCCCGGGATACGCAGTATTTT. Amino acid sequence: CASSLARDTQYF.

The chain is built from TRBV7-6 and TRBJ2-2, with D perhaps TRBD2 (5 bases). Germline V gene lookup returns CDR1 SGHVS and CDR2 FNYEAQ. The CDR3 sequence is 15 residues long. The V end was cut by 5 bases, the J end by 5 bases, with 15 bases between. CDR3 nucleotide sequence: TGTGCCAGCAGCCTTTACACCGCGGGTACCGGGGAGCTGTTTTTT. Protein product: CASSLYTAGTGELFF.

The V gene is TRBV11-3, the J gene TRBJ1-4; D gene unclear. The CDR3 has 18 residues. Germline loops: CDR1 SGHNT, CDR2 YENEEA. The germline V and J ends were trimmed by 4 bases and 5 bases, with 23 bases remaining between them. This chain's CDR3 is CASSSIEGDQSLNEKLFF. The DNA for the CDR3 is TGTGCCAGCAGCTCGATAGAGGGCGACCAGAGTCTAAATGAAAAACTGTTTTTT.

The chain recombines TRBV6-1 with TRBJ1-1; D is ambiguous. Germline V CDR1 and CDR2: MNHNS, SASEGT. The CDR3 runs 15 residues. Trimming took 5 bases from V and 1 from J, leaving 14 bases between them. The DNA for the CDR3 is TGTGCCAGCAGTCTCCAAGGGAGGGCGAACACTGAAGCTTTCTTT. Amino acids: CASSLQGRANTEAFF.

The chain employs TRBV6-4 and TRBJ2-3, with D possibly TRBD2 on 5 matching bases. Per the germline V gene, CDR1 is MRHNA and CDR2 is SNTAGT. V lost 7 bases and J lost 0, with 20 bases in between. This CDR3 spans 17 amino acids. CDR3 in DNA: TGTGCCAGCAAGAAAAGGTGGGAGTTTCCGAGCACAGATACGCAGTATTTT. Protein product: CASKKRWEFPSTDTQYF.